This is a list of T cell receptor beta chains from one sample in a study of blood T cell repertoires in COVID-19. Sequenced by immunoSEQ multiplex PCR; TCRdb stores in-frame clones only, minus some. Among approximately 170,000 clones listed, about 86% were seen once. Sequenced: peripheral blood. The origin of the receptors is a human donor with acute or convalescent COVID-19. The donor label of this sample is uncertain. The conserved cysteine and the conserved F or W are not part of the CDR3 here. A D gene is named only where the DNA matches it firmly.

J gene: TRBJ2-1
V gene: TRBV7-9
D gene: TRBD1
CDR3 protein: ASSQGQGEGEQF

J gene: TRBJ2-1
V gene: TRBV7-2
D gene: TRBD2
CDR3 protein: ASSIRGTSAPSYNEQF

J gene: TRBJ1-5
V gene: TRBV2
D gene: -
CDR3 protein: ASSEGRVGNQPQH

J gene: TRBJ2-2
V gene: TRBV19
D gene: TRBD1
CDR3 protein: ASSSDRGSTNTGELF

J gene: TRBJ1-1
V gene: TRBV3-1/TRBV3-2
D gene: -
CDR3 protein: ASSATVNTEAF

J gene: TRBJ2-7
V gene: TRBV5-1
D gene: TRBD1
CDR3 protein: ASSVIQQGSEQY

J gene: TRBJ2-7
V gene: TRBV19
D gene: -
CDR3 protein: ASSVGRVYEQY

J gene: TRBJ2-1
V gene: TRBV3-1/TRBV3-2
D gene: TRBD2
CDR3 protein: ASSQDRAGGLWSSYNEQF

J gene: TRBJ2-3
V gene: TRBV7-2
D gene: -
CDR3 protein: ASSQRTTSTDTQY

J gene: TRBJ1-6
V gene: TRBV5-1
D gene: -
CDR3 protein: ASSLVSTGNGGGSPLH

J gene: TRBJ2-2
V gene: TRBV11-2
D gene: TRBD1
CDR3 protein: ASKQGVGELF

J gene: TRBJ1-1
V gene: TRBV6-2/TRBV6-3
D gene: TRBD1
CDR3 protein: ASSFQGDTEAF

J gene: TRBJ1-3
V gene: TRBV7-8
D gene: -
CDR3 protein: ASSPIDGVPGNTIY

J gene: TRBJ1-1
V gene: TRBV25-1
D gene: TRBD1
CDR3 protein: ASTGGQLNTEAF

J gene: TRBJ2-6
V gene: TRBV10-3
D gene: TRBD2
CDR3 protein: AIPAREGLGANVLT

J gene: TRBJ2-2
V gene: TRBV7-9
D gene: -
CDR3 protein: ASSLNGRLNTGELF

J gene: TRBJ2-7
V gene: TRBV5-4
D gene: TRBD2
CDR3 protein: ASSLGGGSSYEQY

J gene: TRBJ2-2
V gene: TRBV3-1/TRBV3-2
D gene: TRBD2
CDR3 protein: ASSPKTSGDSGELF

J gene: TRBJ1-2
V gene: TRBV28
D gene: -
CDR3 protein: ASSLARGYT

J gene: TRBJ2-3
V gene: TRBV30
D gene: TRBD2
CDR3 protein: AWITAYPSGGSTDTQY

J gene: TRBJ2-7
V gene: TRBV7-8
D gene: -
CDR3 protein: ASSKQGLNYEQY

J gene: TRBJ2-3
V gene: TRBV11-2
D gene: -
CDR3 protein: ASTPQGTQY

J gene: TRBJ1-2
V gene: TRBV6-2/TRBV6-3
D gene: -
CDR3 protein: ASSYRQGGYT

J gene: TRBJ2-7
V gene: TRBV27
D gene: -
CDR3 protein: ASSLQWGPYEQY

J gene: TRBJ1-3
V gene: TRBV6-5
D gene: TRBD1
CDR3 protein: ASGRDSSSGNTIY

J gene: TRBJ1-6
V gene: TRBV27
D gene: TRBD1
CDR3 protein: ATQTGQANSPLH

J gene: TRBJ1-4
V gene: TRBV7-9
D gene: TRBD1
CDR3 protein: ASSLVTGGNEKLF

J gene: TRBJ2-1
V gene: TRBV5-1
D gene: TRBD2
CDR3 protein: ASSLASSGRTEQF

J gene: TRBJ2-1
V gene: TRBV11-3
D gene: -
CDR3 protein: ASSRFGVPGNEQF

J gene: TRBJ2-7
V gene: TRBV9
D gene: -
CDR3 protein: ASSSGGSGSYEQY

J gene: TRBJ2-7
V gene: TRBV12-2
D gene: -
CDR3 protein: ASRFRDYLSYEQY

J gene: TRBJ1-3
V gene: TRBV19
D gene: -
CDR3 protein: ASSARRAPTGNTIY

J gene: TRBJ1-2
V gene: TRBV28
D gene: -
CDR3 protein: ASSFRVRGYT

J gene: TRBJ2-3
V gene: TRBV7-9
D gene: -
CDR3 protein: ASSRQADTQY

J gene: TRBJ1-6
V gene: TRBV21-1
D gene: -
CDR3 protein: ASDGQAIGNSPLH

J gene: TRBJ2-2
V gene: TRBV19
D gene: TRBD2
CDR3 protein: ASSIARGGPGGELF

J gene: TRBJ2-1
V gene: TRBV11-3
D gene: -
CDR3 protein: ASSLTTGTTMSPRDEQF

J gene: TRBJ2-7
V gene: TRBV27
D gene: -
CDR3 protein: ASSLFGTPSYEQY

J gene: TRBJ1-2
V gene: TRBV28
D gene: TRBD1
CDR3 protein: ASSSGTDSIFYGYT

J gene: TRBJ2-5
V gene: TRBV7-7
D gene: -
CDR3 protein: ASSLDWVSVQETQY

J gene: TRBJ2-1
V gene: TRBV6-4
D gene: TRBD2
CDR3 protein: ASTFLAGGDNEQF

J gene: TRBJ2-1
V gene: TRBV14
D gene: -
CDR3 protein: ASSQGLRAYNEQF

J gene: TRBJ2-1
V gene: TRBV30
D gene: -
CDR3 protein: AWSRLSSYNEQF

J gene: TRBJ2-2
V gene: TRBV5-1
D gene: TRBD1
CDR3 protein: ASSLAGQRNTGELF

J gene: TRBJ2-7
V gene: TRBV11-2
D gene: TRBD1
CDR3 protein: ASSRTWDRSYEQY

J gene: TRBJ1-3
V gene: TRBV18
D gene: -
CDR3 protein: ASSPVNRDFSGNTIY

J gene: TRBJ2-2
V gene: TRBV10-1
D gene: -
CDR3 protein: ASGGTLNTGELF

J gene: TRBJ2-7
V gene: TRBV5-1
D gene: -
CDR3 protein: ASSRGTRAHEQY

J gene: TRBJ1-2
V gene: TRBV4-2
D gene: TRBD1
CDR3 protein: ASRQHWDRGYGYT

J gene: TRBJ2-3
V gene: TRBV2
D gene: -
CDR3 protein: ASSLVPTDTQY

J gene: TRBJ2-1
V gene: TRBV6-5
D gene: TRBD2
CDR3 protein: ASTYGLAGNNEQF